Presented here are 2 T cell receptor beta chains from one specimen sequenced in a study of blood T cell repertoires in COVID-19. Produced via immunoSEQ multiplex PCR; TCRdb's table is partial and in-frame only. This table has about 480,000 clones, around 90% appearing once. Sequencing input: PBMCs or T cells enriched from blood (not recorded which). These receptors were collected from a woman under 30 with acute COVID-19.

This clone was seen more than once but under ten times. This chain connects TRBV10-1 to TRBJ1-1; maybe TRBD1 (5 bases). This CDR3 has 13 residues. Germline loops: CDR1 WNHNN, CDR2 SYGVQD (reference sequence). V lost 8 bases to trimming and J lost 0 bases, with 10 bases between them. The CDR3 DNA sequence: TGCGCCAGCCAGTGGGGCTTGAACACTGAAGCTTTCTTT. Its protein product is CASQWGLNTEAFF.

This clone was detected only a few times. The V gene is TRBV7-9, the J gene TRBJ1-2; TRBD1 agrees at 8 bases. The CDR3 contains 14 residues. Germline lookup yields CDR1 SEHNR and CDR2 FQNEAQ (reference sequence). After removal of 4 bases from V and 5 bases from J, the junction contained 6 bases not matched to a gene. The CDR3 loop is CASSSDRQGYGYTF. The CDR3 nucleotides read TGTGCCAGCAGCTCCGACCGACAGGGGTATGGCTACACCTTC.